A single sample is the source of the 18 T cell receptor beta chains below, sequenced in a study of blood T cells in healthy people across ages. A second PCR of roughly 7 to 11 cycles used a sample-barcoded 5' primer and a J-beta primer mix. From the 5' RACE reads, TCRdb called clonotypes with MiXCR, one entry per CDR3 protein. The sample records more than 1.4 million distinct CDR3 sequences, around 39% being singletons. The sample taken for sequencing was blood. The source is a woman aged 18-30 years in good health.

This clonotype was counted only a few times. This chain connects TRBV6-6 to TRBJ2-3; TRBD2 agrees at 11 bases. The V and J ends lost 4 bases and 4 bases, in that order; junction bases with no gene match: 7. The CDR3 contains 16 residues. Germline V CDR1 and CDR2: MNHNY, SVGAGI (reference sequence). CDR3 sequence: CASSSYSGGASDTQYF. The CDR3 DNA reads TGTGCCAGCAGTTCCTATAGCGGGGGGGCCTCAGATACGCAGTATTTT.

This clonotype was detected only a few times. CDR3 sequence (DNA): TGCGCCAGCAGCTCGAAACTAGGACTAGACACCTACGAGCAGTACTTC. This sequence encodes CASSSKLGLDTYEQYF. The chain recombines TRBV4-1 with TRBJ2-7; TRBD2 agrees at 7 bases. The CDR3 spans 16 residues. Germline trimming cut 5 bases from V and 2 bases from J; bases unmatched to any gene: 12. The germline V gene encodes CDR1 MGHRA and CDR2 YSYEKL.

This clonotype has only a few counts. V gene TRBV12-3 or TRBV12-4 combines with J gene TRBJ2-7, with 10 positions matching TRBD2. V lost 7 bases and J lost 2; bases outside the gene matches: 8. The CDR3 consists of 15 residues. CDR3 in DNA: TGTGCCAGCACTTCCGCTAGCGGGGGAGCCTACGAGCAGTACTTC. Residues: CASTSASGGAYEQYF.

The genes are TRBV9 and TRBJ2-2; D is uncertain. V was trimmed by 6 bases and J by 6 bases, leaving 12 bases between them. Germline V gene data show CDR1 as SGDLS and CDR2 as YYNGEE. The CDR3 extends over 13 amino acids. CDR3 DNA: TGTGCCAGCACCATGGGTAGGGCCGGGGAGCTGTTTTTT. Translation gives CASTMGRAGELFF.

V gene TRBV10-3 combines with J gene TRBJ1-4, with D possibly matching TRBD1 (6 bases). The CDR3 length is 13 residues. Germline V lookup: CDR1 ENHRY, CDR2 SYGVKD. With 6 bases removed from V and 3 bases from J, the gap between germline ends came to 8 bases. CDR3 in DNA: TGTGCCATCAGGGGGGCGGCTAATGAAAAACTGTTTTTT. Translating gives CAIRGAANEKLFF.

This clonotype was seen only a few times. The V call is TRBV2, the J call TRBJ1-4; D is perhaps TRBD1 (6 bases). Germline lookup yields CDR1 SNHLY and CDR2 FYNNEI. V lost 3 bases and J lost 7, with 24 bases in between. This CDR3 has 18 residues. The CDR3 reads CASSEGPAGRGRVEKLFF. In DNA form, the CDR3 reads TGTGCCAGCAGTGAGGGCCCCGCTGGCAGGGGACGGGTTGAAAAACTGTTTTTT.

This clonotype has only a few counts. V is TRBV27 and J is TRBJ1-2; D unclear. V was shortened by 5 bases and J by 5 bases, with 15 bases between the two germline ends. This CDR3 contains 14 residues. Per the germline V gene, CDR1 is MNHEY and CDR2 is SMNVEV (reference sequence). The CDR3 DNA is TGTGCCAGCAGTGCCACTGGATCGCCATATGGCTACACCTTC. Translation: CASSATGSPYGYTF.

The chain joins TRBV20-1 to TRBJ2-1; TRBD2 matches 7 bases. The CDR3 consists of 14 residues. Germline CDR1 is DFQATT and CDR2 is SNEGSKA (reference sequence). V was clipped by 6 bases and J by 0 bases; unmatched bases: 5. CDR3 sequence: CSAQAGSSYNEQFF. The DNA for the CDR3 is TGCAGTGCCCAAGCGGGGTCCTCCTACAATGAGCAGTTCTTC.

This CDR3 reads CASSVRDSLGETQYF. The CDR3 coding sequence is TGTGCTAGTAGCGTCCGGGACTCCCTAGGGGAGACCCAGTACTTC. This chain links TRBV7-7 with TRBJ2-5, with a weak D call TRBD2 (6 bases). The germline gives CDR1 SSHAT, CDR2 FNYEAQ (reference sequence). This CDR3 region has 15 residues.

This chain uses TRBV20-1 with TRBJ2-5; D gene uncertain. This CDR3 is built from 16 residues. Germline CDR1 DFQATT, CDR2 SNEGSKA (reference sequence). Trimming cost V 0 bases and J 0 bases, with 14 bases left between them. CDR3 sequence: CSARDLLVLHQETQYF. In nucleotides, the CDR3 is TGCAGTGCTAGAGATCTCTTGGTGTTACACCAAGAGACCCAGTACTTC.

This clonotype was counted a few times. The CDR3: CASSPTSSRYNEQFF. The CDR3 nucleotides are TGTGCCAGCAGCCCGACTAGTTCCAGGTACAATGAGCAGTTCTTC. This rearrangement joins TRBV11-2 to TRBJ2-1; D is perhaps TRBD2 (6 bases). V lost 5 bases, J lost 4 bases, and 15 bases lay in between. The CDR3 length is 15 residues. The germline gives CDR1 SGHAT, CDR2 FQNNGV. The full variable domain, rest sourced from reference TRBV11-2 and TRBJ2-1, is EAGVAQSPRYKIIEKRQSVAFWCNPISGHATLYWYQQILGQGPKLLIQFQNNGVVDDSQLPKDRFSAERLKGVDSTLKIQPAKLEDSAVYLCASSPTSSRYNEQFFGPGTRLTVL.

J is TRBJ1-5 and V is TRBV30; D is perhaps TRBD1 (5 bases). The CDR3 contains 16 residues. CDR1 and CDR2 from the germline V gene are GTSNPN and SVGIG (reference sequence). V shed 0 bases and J shed 4 bases, with 16 bases lying between them. CDR3 loop: CAWSVGVKGSNQPQHF. The CDR3 DNA follows: TGTGCCTGGAGTGTAGGAGTTAAGGGGTCTAATCAGCCCCAGCATTTT. Full variable domain (remainder filled in from reference TRBV30 and TRBJ1-5): SQTIHQWPATLVQPVGSPLSLECTVEGTSNPNLYWYRQAAGRGLQLLFYSVGIGQISSEVPQNLSASRPQDRQFILSSKKLLLSDSGFYLCAWSVGVKGSNQPQHFGDGTRLSIL.

This clonotype occurred a few times. The CDR3 loop is CASSQGEGNLYNEQFF. The CDR3 nucleotides are TGCGCCAGCAGCCAAGGCGAGGGGAATCTATACAATGAGCAGTTCTTC. The chain employs TRBV4-1 and TRBJ2-1; D assignment may be TRBD1 or TRBD2 (5 bases each). The germline gives CDR1 MGHRA, CDR2 YSYEKL. The CDR3 runs 16 residues. Trimming stripped 1 base from V and 4 bases from J, with 14 bases between.

This chain connects TRBV5-1 to TRBJ2-5; 10 bases map to TRBD2. Germline V gives CDR1 SGHRS, CDR2 YFSETQ. This CDR3 is 16 amino acids long. Germline trimming cut 0 bases from V and 5 bases from J; bases unmatched to any gene: 7. The CDR3 nucleotides read TGCGCCAGCAGCTTGGCGCAAACTAGCGGGGTGGAGACCCAGTACTTC. Its translation: CASSLAQTSGVETQYF.

This clonotype was seen a few times. The chain employs TRBV10-3 and TRBJ1-5; 7 bases line up with TRBD1. Germline V gives CDR1 ENHRY, CDR2 SYGVKD. The trim removed 5 bases at V and 4 bases at J, leaving 2 bases unmatched. CDR3 length: 13 residues. CDR3 residues: CAISTGVNQPQHF. CDR3 DNA: TGTGCCATCAGTACAGGGGTAAATCAGCCCCAGCATTTT.

The rearrangement links TRBV12-3 or TRBV12-4 to TRBJ2-7; D uncertain. Trimming cost V 4 bases and J 11 bases, with 12 bases left between them. CDR3 length: 11 amino acids. The CDR3 sequence: CASSSPMEKYF. The DNA for the CDR3 is TGTGCCAGCAGTTCCCCTATGGAGAAGTACTTC.

This clonotype has ten or more counts. The chain is built from TRBV6-1 and TRBJ1-2, with 8 positions matching TRBD1. Germline V CDR1 and CDR2: MNHNS, SASEGT. This CDR3 contains 14 residues. V shed 10 bases, J shed 6 bases, and the junction held 13 bases outside the gene matches. The CDR3 loop reads CATLRAGGADGYTF. DNA of the CDR3: TGTGCCACATTGAGGGCAGGGGGCGCGGATGGCTACACCTTC.

Regarding this clonotype: A read error may produce the germline difference seen at one junction end. This chain uses TRBV6-7 with TRBJ2-7; tentative D call: TRBD2 (6 bases). TRBV6-7 is identified as an open reading frame with a role that is uncertain. The CDR3 contains 16 residues. The chain's CDR3 is CASSYSGGVLRETRYF. For the CDR3, the DNA is TGCGCCAGCAGTTACTCGGGCGGGGTACTGCGTGAGACCCGGTACTTC.